The sequence of this T cell receptor beta chain was determined in a study of T cells after yellow fever vaccination. The CDR3 runs 13 residues. Trimming removed 6 bases at V and 2 bases at J, with 11 bases between. Germline assignment: CDR1 SGHTA and CDR2 FQGNSA. MiXCR was run by TCRdb on the 5' RACE reads, yielding one entry per CDR3 protein. The data contain under 550,000 distinct CDR3 sequences, 20% to 25% of them singletons. Here the sequenced sample was PBMCs, taken approximately 22 days after the first yellow fever vaccination. The rearrangement joins TRBV7-2 to TRBJ2-7; no firm D call. The clonotype was recovered from a man aged 18 to 30 who received the YFV17D yellow fever vaccine. CDR3 bases: TGTGCCAGCAGAGGCGCATCGACCTACGAGCAGTACTTC. This gives the protein CASRGASTYEQYF.